A selection of T cell receptor beta chains follows, all from one sample in a study of blood T cell repertoires in COVID-19. This table comes from immunoSEQ multiplex PCR, and its TCRdb copy is limited to in-frame clones, with some not included. The sample contains 170,000 or so clones, approximately 87% of which appear only once. Specimen: peripheral blood. The receptors stem from a woman under 30 who had recovered from COVID-19. CDR3s include the opening cysteine and the closing phenylalanine or tryptophan. The order of the fields is D gene, V gene, J gene, clone size, CDR3 protein, CDR3 DNA. The D gene is left open where the match is weak. Only part of the rows carry a size: once, few, many, or a class if the clone is expanded.

D: TRBD1; V: TRBV5-5; J: TRBJ2-3; size: NA; CDR3: CASSSTGGQGNRYTQYF; DNA: TGTGCCAGCAGCTCGACAGGGGGCCAGGGAAACAGATATACGCAGTATTTT
D: TRBD2; V: TRBV6-4; J: TRBJ2-1; size: NA; CDR3: CASSDGSASGYNEQFF; DNA: TGTGCCAGCAGTGACGGGTCGGCTAGCGGCTACAATGAGCAGTTCTTC
D: NA; V: TRBV20-1; J: TRBJ1-4; size: NA; CDR3: CSATYNEKLFF; DNA: TGCAGTGCTACCTATAATGAAAAACTGTTTTTT
D: NA; V: TRBV20-1; J: TRBJ1-2; size: NA; CDR3: CSASQGSNYGYTF; DNA: TGCAGTGCTAGTCAGGGATCCAACTATGGCTACACCTTC
D: NA; V: TRBV7-2; J: TRBJ2-1; size: once; CDR3: CASSAPQGQSSYNEQFF; DNA: TGTGCCAGCAGCGCGCCCCAGGGGCAGAGCTCCTACAATGAGCAGTTCTTC
D: NA; V: TRBV24-1; J: TRBJ2-1; size: NA; CDR3: CATSDHSGSYNEQFF; DNA: TGTGCCACCAGTGATCATAGCGGCTCCTACAATGAGCAGTTCTTC
D: NA; V: TRBV7-2; J: TRBJ2-6; size: NA; CDR3: CASSEDSSGANVLTF; DNA: TGTGCCAGCAGCGAGGACAGTTCCGGGGCCAACGTCCTGACTTTC
D: TRBD1; V: TRBV9; J: TRBJ1-1; size: NA; CDR3: CASSVGQGWGEAFF; DNA: TGTGCCAGCAGCGTAGGACAGGGGTGGGGTGAAGCTTTCTTT
D: TRBD1; V: TRBV5-6; J: TRBJ2-1; size: NA; CDR3: CASSLRDREYNEQFF; DNA: TGTGCCAGCAGCCTCCGGGACAGGGAATACAATGAGCAGTTCTTC
D: NA; V: TRBV4-1; J: TRBJ1-1; size: NA; CDR3: CASSQGERGMISEAFF; DNA: TGCGCCAGCAGCCAAGGCGAACGGGGTATGATCTCTGAAGCTTTCTTT
D: NA; V: TRBV25-1; J: TRBJ2-1; size: NA; CDR3: CASHEKGGPEQFF; DNA: TGTGCCAGCCATGAAAAAGGGGGTCCTGAGCAGTTCTTC
D: NA; V: TRBV5-4; J: TRBJ1-2; size: NA; CDR3: CASSLVTVGYTF; DNA: TGTGCCAGCAGCTTGGTGACAGTCGGCTACACCTTC
D: TRBD2; V: TRBV5-1; J: TRBJ2-5; size: NA; CDR3: CASSLALAGGMQTQYF; DNA: TGCGCCAGCAGCTTGGCCCTAGCGGGGGGGATGCAGACCCAGTACTTC
D: NA; V: TRBV7-2; J: TRBJ2-3; size: NA; CDR3: CASSLQTGHGTQYF; DNA: TGTGCCAGCAGCCTCCAGACAGGTCACGGTACGCAGTATTTT
D: NA; V: TRBV15; J: TRBJ2-2; size: NA; CDR3: CATSRDSLSANTGELFF; DNA: TGTGCCACCAGCAGAGATAGCCTCTCAGCGAACACCGGGGAGCTGTTTTTT
D: TRBD1; V: TRBV2; J: TRBJ2-5; size: NA; CDR3: CASRGQGAGGETQYF; DNA: TGTGCCAGCAGAGGACAGGGGGCAGGGGGAGAGACCCAGTACTTC
D: TRBD1; V: TRBV5-1; J: TRBJ2-3; size: NA; CDR3: CASSLGGQGSLSVTDTQYF; DNA: TGCGCCAGCAGCTTGGGGGGACAGGGTTCTTTGTCGGTCACAGATACGCAGTATTTT
D: TRBD1; V: TRBV7-2; J: TRBJ1-2; size: NA; CDR3: CASSLDWTGVGYTF; DNA: TGTGCCAGCAGCTTAGATTGGACAGGGGTTGGCTACACCTTC
D: NA; V: TRBV7-3; J: TRBJ2-2; size: NA; CDR3: CASSLLDSNTGELFF; DNA: TGTGCCAGCAGCTTATTGGACTCTAACACCGGGGAGCTGTTTTTT
D: NA; V: TRBV6-6; J: TRBJ1-2; size: NA; CDR3: CASSYGRGDNYGYTF; DNA: TGTGCCAGCAGTTACGGTCGGGGGGATAACTATGGCTACACCTTC
D: TRBD1; V: TRBV14; J: TRBJ2-2; size: NA; CDR3: CASSPSTGRNTGELFF; DNA: TGTGCCAGCAGCCCTTCGACAGGGCGGAACACCGGGGAGCTGTTTTTT
D: TRBD2; V: TRBV19; J: TRBJ2-5; size: NA; CDR3: CASKRGGQQETQYF; DNA: TGTGCCAGTAAGCGGGGGGGACAGCAAGAGACCCAGTACTTC
D: NA; V: TRBV6-1; J: TRBJ2-7; size: once; CDR3: CASSEARWVEQYF; DNA: TGTGCCAGCAGTGAAGCGCGGTGGGTCGAGCAGTACTTC
D: NA; V: TRBV19; J: TRBJ1-1; size: NA; CDR3: CASSARGGGTEAFF; DNA: TGTGCCAGTAGTGCCCGGGGTGGAGGGACTGAAGCTTTCTTT
D: TRBD2; V: TRBV4-3; J: TRBJ2-1; size: NA; CDR3: CASSQDSAGGYNEQFF; DNA: TGCGCCAGCAGCCAAGATTCCGCGGGGGGTTACAATGAGCAGTTCTTC
D: TRBD2; V: TRBV5-5; J: TRBJ2-3; size: NA; CDR3: CASSLQLAGTDTQYF; DNA: TGTGCCAGCAGCTTGCAACTAGCGGGCACAGATACGCAGTATTTT
D: NA; V: TRBV5-1; J: TRBJ1-1; size: once; CDR3: CASSLGLRGGNTEAFF; DNA: TGCGCCAGCAGCTTGGGGCTTCGGGGAGGGAACACTGAAGCTTTCTTT
D: TRBD1; V: TRBV7-9; J: TRBJ1-5; size: NA; CDR3: CASSLGQGIAQPQHF; DNA: TGTGCCAGCAGCTTAGGACAGGGCATAGCTCAGCCCCAGCATTTT
D: TRBD1; V: TRBV5-1; J: TRBJ2-7; size: NA; CDR3: CASSFGTGSYEQYF; DNA: TGCGCCAGCAGCTTCGGGACAGGATCCTACGAGCAGTACTTC
D: TRBD2; V: TRBV5-1; J: TRBJ2-7; size: NA; CDR3: CASRSGGAMGEQYF; DNA: TGCGCCAGCAGGAGCGGGGGGGCCATGGGAGAGCAGTACTTC